These 2 T cell receptor beta chains came from one sample sequenced in a study of PD-1 blockade in classical Hodgkin lymphoma. Some clones are missing from TCRdb's copy, which holds only in-frame ones; the method was immunoSEQ multiplex PCR. This sample has 25,000 to 30,000 clones; around 88% occur once, and the top ten carry about 7%. After autologous stem cell transplantation all patients relapsed, and prior brentuximab vedotin exposure differed between cohorts. PBMCs, once thawed, yielded CD8+ T cells isolated by magnetic negative selection. This material consisted of CD8+ T cells from blood, taken at baseline. These receptors all stem from a human donor with classical Hodgkin lymphoma.

The chain recombines TRBV29-1 with TRBJ2-7; a possible D gene is TRBD2 (6 bases). The CDR3 extends over 14 amino acids. V lost 0 bases and J lost 1, with 10 bases in between. Germline CDR1 reads SQVTM; CDR2 reads ANQGSEA. The CDR3 nucleotides read TGCAGCGTTGAAGAAGGGACTTCGTCCTACGAGCAGTACTTC. Translating it yields CSVEEGTSSYEQYF.

The rearrangement joins TRBV10-3 to TRBJ1-5, with TRBD1 matching over 9 bases. CDR3 size: 16 residues. With V trimmed by 2 bases and J by 6 bases, 8 bases remained unmatched. Per germline, CDR1 ENHRY and CDR2 SYGVKD. CDR3 nucleotide sequence: TGTGCCATCAGTGAGCCGGACAGGGGAGGTAGTCAGCCCCAGCATTTT. Protein product: CAISEPDRGGSQPQHF.